This entry lists 7 T cell receptor beta chains sequenced from one sample in a study of blood T cell repertoires in COVID-19. The protocol was immunoSEQ multiplex PCR, while the TCRdb copy is restricted to in-frame clones and leaves out a portion. The sample carries about 80,000 clones, around 83% recorded once. Sequencing input: peripheral blood. These receptors were obtained from a woman between 70 and 85 years old with acute or convalescent COVID-19.

The CDR3 is CASSLQLMNTEAFF. As DNA, the CDR3 is TGTGCCAGCAGCTTGCAACTGATGAACACTGAAGCTTTCTTT. J is TRBJ1-1 and V is TRBV5-5, with D unclear. CDR1 and CDR2 from the germline V gene are SGHKS and YYEKEE (reference sequence). The V end was cut by 1 base, the J end by 0 bases, with 7 bases between. The CDR3 totals 14 residues.

This clone has a handful of counts. V gene TRBV9 combines with J gene TRBJ1-5; D is ambiguous. Germline V CDR1 and CDR2: SGDLS, YYNGEE. The CDR3 loop spans 12 amino acids. Trimming cost V 3 bases and J 5 bases, with 6 bases left between them. Written as DNA, the CDR3 is TGTGCCAGCAGCGCCCCCTATCAGCCCCAGCATTTT. Protein sequence: CASSAPYQPQHF.

This chain joins TRBV9 and TRBJ2-5; perhaps TRBD2 as D (5 bases). Germline V gene lookup returns CDR1 SGDLS and CDR2 YYNGEE. The CDR3 runs 16 residues. Deletions cut 1 base from V and 0 bases from J, with 13 bases between. Here the CDR3 reads CASSVFFGADQETQYF. The CDR3 nucleotides are TGTGCCAGCAGCGTATTTTTCGGAGCGGACCAAGAGACCCAGTACTTC.

The chain couples TRBV18 to TRBJ2-2; D ambiguous. The germline V gene encodes CDR1 KGHSH and CDR2 LQKENI. Trimming pared 2 bases from V and 1 base from J, leaving 8 bases between. CDR3 length: 15 residues. In nucleotides, the CDR3 is TGTGCCAGCTCACCAGAAATACAGAACACCGGGGAGCTGTTTTTT. Translated: CASSPEIQNTGELFF.

This chain joins TRBV7-2 and TRBJ1-6; the D is unclear. This CDR3 contains 14 residues. CDR1 and CDR2 (germline): SGHTA, FQGNSA. The ends were cut back, 3 bases at V and 4 bases at J, with 7 bases in the middle. CDR3: CASSFDGYNSPLHF. CDR3 bases: TGTGCCAGCAGCTTCGACGGGTATAATTCACCCCTCCACTTT.

This clone was picked up one time. The chain employs TRBV19 and TRBJ1-1; D not resolved. Per germline, CDR1 LNHDA and CDR2 SQIVND (reference sequence). V was clipped by 2 bases and J by 1 base, with 11 bases between them. This CDR3 region has 15 residues. The CDR3 DNA follows: TGTGCCAGTAGTATACCACAGCTCGCGAACACTGAAGCTTTCTTT. This gives the protein CASSIPQLANTEAFF.

V and J are TRBV19 and TRBJ1-2, with D unresolved. Trimming shortened V by 6 bases and J by 7 bases, and 18 bases separated the two germline ends. The CDR3 totals 14 residues. Germline V gene data show CDR1 as LNHDA and CDR2 as SQIVND (reference sequence). CDR3 nucleotide sequence: TGTGCCAGTAGGATCCCGACAAAGGTTGGTGGCTACACCTTC. Its translation: CASRIPTKVGGYTF.